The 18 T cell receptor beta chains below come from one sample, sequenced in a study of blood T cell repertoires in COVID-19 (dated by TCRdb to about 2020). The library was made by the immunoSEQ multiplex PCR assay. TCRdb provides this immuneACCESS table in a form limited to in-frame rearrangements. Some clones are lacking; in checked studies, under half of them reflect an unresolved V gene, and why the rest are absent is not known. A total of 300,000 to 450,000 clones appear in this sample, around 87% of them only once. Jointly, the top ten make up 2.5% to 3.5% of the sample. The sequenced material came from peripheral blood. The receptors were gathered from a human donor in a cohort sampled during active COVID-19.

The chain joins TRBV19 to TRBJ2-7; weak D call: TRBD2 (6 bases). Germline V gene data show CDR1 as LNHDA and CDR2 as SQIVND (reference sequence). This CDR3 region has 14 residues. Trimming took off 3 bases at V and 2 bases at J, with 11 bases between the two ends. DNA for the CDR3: TGTGCCAGTAGTATCTCGGCGGGGACCTACGAGCAGTACTTC. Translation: CASSISAGTYEQYF.

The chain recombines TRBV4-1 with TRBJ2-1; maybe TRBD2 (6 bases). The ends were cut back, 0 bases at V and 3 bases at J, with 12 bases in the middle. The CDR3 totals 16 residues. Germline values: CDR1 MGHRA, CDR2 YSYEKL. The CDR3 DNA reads TGCGCCAGCAGCCAAGAGCGGGACGGACTCTACAATGAGCAGTTCTTC. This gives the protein CASSQERDGLYNEQFF.

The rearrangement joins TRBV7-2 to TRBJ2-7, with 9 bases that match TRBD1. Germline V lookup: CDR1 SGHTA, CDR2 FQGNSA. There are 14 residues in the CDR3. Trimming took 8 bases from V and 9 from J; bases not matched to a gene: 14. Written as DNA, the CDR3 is TGTGCCAGCCGGAGGACAGGGGACAATTTCGGGCAGTACTTC. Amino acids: CASRRTGDNFGQYF.

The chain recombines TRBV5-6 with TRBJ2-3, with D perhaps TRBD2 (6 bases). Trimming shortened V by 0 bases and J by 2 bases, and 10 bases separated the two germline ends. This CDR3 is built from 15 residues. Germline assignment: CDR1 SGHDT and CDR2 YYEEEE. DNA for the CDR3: TGTGCCAGCAGCTTGGTTAGCGGATACACAGATACGCAGTATTTT. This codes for CASSLVSGYTDTQYF. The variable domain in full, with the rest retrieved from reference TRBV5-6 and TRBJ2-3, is DAGVTQSPTHLIKTRGQQVTLRCSPKSGHDTVSWYQQALGQGPQFIFQYYEEEERQRGNFPDRFSGHQFPNYSSELNVNALLLGDSALYLCASSLVSGYTDTQYFGPGTRLTVL.

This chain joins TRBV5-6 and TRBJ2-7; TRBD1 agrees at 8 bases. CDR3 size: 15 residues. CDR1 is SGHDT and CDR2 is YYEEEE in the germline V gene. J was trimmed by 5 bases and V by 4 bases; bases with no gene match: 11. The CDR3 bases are TGTGCCAGCAGCAGGACAGGGCCCACTTTAGACGAGCAGTACTTC. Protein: CASSRTGPTLDEQYF.

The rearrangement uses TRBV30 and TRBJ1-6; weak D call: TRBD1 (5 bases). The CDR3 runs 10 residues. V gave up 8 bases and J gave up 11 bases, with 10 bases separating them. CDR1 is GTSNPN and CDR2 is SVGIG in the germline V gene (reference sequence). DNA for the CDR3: TGTGCCGGAGGGGTTACACCCCTCCACTTT. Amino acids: CAGGVTPLHF.

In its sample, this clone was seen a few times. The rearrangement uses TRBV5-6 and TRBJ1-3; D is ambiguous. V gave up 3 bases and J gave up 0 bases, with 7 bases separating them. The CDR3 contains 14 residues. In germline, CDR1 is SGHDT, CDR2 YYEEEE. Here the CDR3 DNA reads TGTGCCAGCAGCTCCAGTTTCTCTGGAAACACCATATATTTT. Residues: CASSSSFSGNTIYF.

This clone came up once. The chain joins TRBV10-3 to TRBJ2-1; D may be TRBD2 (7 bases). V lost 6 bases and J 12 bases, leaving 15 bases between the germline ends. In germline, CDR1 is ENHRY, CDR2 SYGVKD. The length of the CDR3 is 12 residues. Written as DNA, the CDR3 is TGTGCCATCAGGGCTAGCGGAGGGGGGCAGTTCTTC. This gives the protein CAIRASGGGQFF.

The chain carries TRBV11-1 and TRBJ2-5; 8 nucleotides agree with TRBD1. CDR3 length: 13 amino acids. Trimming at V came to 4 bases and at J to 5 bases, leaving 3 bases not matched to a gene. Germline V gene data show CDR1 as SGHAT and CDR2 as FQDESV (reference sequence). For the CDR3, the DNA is TGTGCCAGCAGCTCTCGGGACAGGGAGACCCAGTACTTC. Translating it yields CASSSRDRETQYF.

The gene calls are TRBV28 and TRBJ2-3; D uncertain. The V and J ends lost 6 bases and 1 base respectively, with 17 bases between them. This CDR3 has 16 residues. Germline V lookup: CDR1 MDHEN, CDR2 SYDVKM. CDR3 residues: CASRFRPLYRTDTQYF. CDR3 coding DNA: TGTGCCAGCAGGTTCAGGCCCTTGTACCGCACAGATACGCAGTATTTT.

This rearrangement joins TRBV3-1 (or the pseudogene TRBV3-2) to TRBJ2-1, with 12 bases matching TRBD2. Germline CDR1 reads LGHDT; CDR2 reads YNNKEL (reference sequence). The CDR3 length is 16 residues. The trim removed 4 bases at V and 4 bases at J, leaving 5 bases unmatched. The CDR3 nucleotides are TGTGCCAGCAGCCGATACGGGACTAGCGGGTACAATGAGCAGTTCTTC. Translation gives CASSRYGTSGYNEQFF.

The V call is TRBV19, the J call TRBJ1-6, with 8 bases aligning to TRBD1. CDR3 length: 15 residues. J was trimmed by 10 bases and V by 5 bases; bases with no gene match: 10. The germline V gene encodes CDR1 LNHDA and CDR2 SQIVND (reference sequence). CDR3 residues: CASSLDRVGRSPLHF. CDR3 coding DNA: TGTGCCAGTAGTTTGGACAGGGTCGGAAGATCACCCCTCCACTTT. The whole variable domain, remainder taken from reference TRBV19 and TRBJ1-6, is DGGITQSPKYLFRKEGQNVTLSCEQNLNHDAMYWYRQDPGQGLRLIYYSQIVNDFQKGDIAEGYSVSREKKESFPLTVTSAQKNPTAFYLCASSLDRVGRSPLHFGNGTRLTVT.

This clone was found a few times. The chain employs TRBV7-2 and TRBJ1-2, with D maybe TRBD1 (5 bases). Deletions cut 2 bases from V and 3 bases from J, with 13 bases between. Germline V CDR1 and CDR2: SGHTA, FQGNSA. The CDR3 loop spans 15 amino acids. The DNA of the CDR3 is TGTGCCAGCAGCTTACAGGGTGGAGGGGACTATGGCTACACCTTC. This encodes CASSLQGGGDYGYTF.

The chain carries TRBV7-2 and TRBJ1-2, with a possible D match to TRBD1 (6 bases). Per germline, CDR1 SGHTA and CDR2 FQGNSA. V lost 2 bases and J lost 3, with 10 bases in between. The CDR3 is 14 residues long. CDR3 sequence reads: CASSLPGADYGYTF. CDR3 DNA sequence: TGTGCCAGCAGCTTACCAGGGGCAGACTATGGCTACACCTTC.

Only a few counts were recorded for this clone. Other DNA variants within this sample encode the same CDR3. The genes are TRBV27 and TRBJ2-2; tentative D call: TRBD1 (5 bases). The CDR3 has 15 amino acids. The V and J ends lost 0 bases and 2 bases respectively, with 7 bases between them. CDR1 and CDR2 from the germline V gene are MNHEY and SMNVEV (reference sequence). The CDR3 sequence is CASSLSTVNTGELFF. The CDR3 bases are TGTGCCAGCAGTTTATCGACAGTAAACACCGGGGAGCTGTTTTTT.

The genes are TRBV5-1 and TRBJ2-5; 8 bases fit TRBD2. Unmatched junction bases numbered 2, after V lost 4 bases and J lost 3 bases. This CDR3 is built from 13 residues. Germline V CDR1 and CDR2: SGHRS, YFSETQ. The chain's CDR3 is CASSLRGEETQYF. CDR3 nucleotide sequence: TGCGCCAGCAGCCTGCGGGGGGAAGAGACCCAGTACTTC.

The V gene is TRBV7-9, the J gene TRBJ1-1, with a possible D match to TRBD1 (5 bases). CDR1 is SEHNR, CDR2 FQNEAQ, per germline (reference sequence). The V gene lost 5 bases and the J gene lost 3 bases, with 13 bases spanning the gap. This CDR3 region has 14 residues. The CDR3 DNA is TGTGCCAGCAGCCCCCGGTGGGGGGACACTGAAGCTTTCTTT. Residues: CASSPRWGDTEAFF.

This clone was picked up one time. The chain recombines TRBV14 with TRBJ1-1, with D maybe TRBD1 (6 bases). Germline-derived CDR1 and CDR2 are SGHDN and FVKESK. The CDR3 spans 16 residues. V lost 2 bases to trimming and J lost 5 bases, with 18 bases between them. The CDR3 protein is CASSQLLQGSGTEAFF. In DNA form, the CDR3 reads TGTGCCAGCAGCCAACTTCTACAGGGAAGTGGGACTGAAGCTTTCTTT.